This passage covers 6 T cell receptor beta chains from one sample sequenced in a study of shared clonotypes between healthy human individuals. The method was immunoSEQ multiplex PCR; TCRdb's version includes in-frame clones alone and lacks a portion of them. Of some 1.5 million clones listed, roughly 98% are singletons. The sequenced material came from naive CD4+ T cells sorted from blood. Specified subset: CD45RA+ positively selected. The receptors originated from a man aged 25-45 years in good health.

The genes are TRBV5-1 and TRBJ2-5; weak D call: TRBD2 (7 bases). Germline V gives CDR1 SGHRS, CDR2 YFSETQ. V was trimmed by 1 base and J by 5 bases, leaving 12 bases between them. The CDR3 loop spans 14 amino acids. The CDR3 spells CASSLSGGGETQYF. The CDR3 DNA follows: TGCGCCAGCAGCTTGTCGGGGGGCGGCGAGACCCAGTACTTC.

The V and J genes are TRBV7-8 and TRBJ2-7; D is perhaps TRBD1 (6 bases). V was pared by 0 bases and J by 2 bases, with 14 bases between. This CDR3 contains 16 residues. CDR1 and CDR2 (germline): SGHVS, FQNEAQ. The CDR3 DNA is TGTGCCAGCAGCTTAGCTAACAGGGTTTTCGCCTACGAGCAGTACTTC. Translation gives CASSLANRVFAYEQYF.

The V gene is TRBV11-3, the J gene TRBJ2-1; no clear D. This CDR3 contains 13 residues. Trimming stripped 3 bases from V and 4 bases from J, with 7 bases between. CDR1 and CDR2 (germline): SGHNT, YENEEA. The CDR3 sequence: CASSFAIYNEQFF. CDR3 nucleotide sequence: TGTGCCAGCAGCTTCGCCATATACAATGAGCAGTTCTTC.

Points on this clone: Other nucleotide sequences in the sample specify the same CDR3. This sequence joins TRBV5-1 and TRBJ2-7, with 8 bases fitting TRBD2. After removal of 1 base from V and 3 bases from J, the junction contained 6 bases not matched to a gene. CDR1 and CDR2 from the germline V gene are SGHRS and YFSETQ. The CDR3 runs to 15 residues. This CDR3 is CASSLITGGVYEQYF. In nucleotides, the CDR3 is TGCGCCAGCAGCTTGATAACGGGAGGGGTCTACGAGCAGTACTTC.

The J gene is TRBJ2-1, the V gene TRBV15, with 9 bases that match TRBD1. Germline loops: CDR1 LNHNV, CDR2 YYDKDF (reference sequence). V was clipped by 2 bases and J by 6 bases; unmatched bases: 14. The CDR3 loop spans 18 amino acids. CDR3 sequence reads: CATSRRDQPGQGANEQFF. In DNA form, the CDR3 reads TGTGCCACCAGCAGACGCGATCAACCGGGACAGGGTGCCAATGAGCAGTTCTTC.

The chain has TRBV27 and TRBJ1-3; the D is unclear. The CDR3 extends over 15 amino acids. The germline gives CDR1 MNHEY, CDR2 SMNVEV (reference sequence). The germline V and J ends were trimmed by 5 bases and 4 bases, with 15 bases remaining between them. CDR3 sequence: CASSPASRSGNTIYF. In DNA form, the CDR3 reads TGTGCCAGCAGTCCGGCTTCTCGGTCCGGAAACACCATATATTTT.